This TCR beta chain was obtained from a study of human T cells and chemical hapten exposure. In TCRdb, the RACE reads were re-called with MiXCR into one record per CDR3 protein. The repertoire consists of more than 300,000 distinct CDR3 sequences, with 5.5% occurring once and the leading ten covering around 8%. In this sample, this clonotype turned up a few times. The CDR3 has 16 amino acids. The V end lost 4 bases, the J end lost 0 bases, and 12 bases lay between the germline ends. Germline CDR1 is MDHEN and CDR2 is SYDVKM. Time point of the sample: pre-sensitization, week 0. This sample's treatment: therapeutic diphenylcyclopropenone sensitization with weekly scalp DPC.

The TCR was taken from a woman between 18 and 29 years old with alopecia areata. Some clones in this sample may be carry-over from other donors' samples. The chain recombines TRBV28 with TRBJ1-4; D is unclear. This specimen was whole blood, taken in connection with sensitization to the hapten diphenylcyclopropenone (DPC). CDR3 DNA sequence: TGTGCCAGCAGTTCCCCGACAAAATCAACTAATGAAAAACTGTTTTTT. This sequence encodes CASSSPTKSTNEKLFF. Full variable domain (missing parts from reference TRBV28 and TRBJ1-4): DVKVTQSSRYLVKRTGEKVFLECVQDMDHENMFWYRQDPGLGLRLIYFSYDVKMKEKGDIPEGYSVSREKKERFSLILESASTNQTSMYLCASSSPTKSTNEKLFFGSGTQLSVL.